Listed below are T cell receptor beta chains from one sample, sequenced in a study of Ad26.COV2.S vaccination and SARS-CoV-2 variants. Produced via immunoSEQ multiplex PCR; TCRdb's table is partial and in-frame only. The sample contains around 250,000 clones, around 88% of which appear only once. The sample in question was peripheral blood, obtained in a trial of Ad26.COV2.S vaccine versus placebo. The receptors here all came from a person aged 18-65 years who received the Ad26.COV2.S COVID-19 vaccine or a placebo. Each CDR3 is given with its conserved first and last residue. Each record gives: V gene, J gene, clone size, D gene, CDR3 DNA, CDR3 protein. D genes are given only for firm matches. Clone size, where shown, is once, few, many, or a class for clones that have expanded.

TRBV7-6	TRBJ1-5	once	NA	TGTGCCAGCAGCTTTCAACCGACAGGTCGGGCAAATCAGCCCCAGCATTTT	CASSFQPTGRANQPQHF
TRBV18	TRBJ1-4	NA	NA	TGTGCCAGCTCACCGCCGGCGGGTATGGGAAAACTGTTTTTT	CASSPPAGMGKLFF
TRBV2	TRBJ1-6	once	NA	TGTGCCAGCAGTGGCAGGAGGACAGATAATTCACCCCTCCACTTT	CASSGRRTDNSPLHF
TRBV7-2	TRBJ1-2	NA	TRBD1	TGTGCCAGCAGCTCGACAGGGTTTGTGAACTATGGCTACACCTTC	CASSSTGFVNYGYTF
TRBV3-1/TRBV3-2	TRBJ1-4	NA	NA	TGTGCCAGCAGCCAAGGACAGGATGAAAAACTGTTTTTT	CASSQGQDEKLFF
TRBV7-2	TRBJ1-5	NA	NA	TGTGCCAGCAGCTTAGAATATGGGGGCGGAAATCAGCCCCAGCATTTT	CASSLEYGGGNQPQHF
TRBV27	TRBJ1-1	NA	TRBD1	TGTGCCAGCAGAAGGACAGGGTTCGGGGCAGCTTTCTTT	CASRRTGFGAAFF
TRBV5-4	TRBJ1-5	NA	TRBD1	TGTGCCAGCAGCTCCGGGACAGGGGCCAATCAGCCCCAGCATTTT	CASSSGTGANQPQHF
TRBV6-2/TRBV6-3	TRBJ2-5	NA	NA	TGTGCCAGCAGTTACCTCCGGGGGATAGAGACCCAGTACTTC	CASSYLRGIETQYF
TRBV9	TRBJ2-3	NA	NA	TGTGCCAGCAGCTCAGGGGAAAGCGCCCCCTCCAGCACAGATACGCAGTATTTT	CASSSGESAPSSTDTQYF
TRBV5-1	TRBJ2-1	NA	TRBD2	TGCGCCAGCAGCCGGACTAGCGGGGCTTACAATGAGCAGTTCTTC	CASSRTSGAYNEQFF
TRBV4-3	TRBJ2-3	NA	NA	TGCGCCAGCAGCCTCCGCTGGACGGAAGAGACTAGCACAGATACGCAGTATTTT	CASSLRWTEETSTDTQYF
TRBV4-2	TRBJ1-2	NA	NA	TGTGCCAGCAGCCAAGATCGGTATGGCTACACCTTC	CASSQDRYGYTF
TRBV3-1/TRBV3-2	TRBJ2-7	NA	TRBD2	TGTGCCAGCAGCCACGGACTAGCGGTCTACGAGCAGTACTTC	CASSHGLAVYEQYF
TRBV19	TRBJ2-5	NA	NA	TGTGCCAGTAGTCCCGGGTGGAATACGGAGACCCAGTACTTC	CASSPGWNTETQYF
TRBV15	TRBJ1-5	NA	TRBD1	TGTGCCACCAGCAGAGATTATAGGACAGGGGGCTATCAGCCCCAGCATTTT	CATSRDYRTGGYQPQHF
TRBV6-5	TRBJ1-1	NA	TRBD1	TGTGCCAGCAGTTATTCAGACAGGGGGCTAGGAGCTTTCTTT	CASSYSDRGLGAFF
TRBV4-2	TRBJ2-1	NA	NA	TGTGCCAGCAGCCTCGTAGGGGGGACATACAATGAGCAGTTCTTC	CASSLVGGTYNEQFF
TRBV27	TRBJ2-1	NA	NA	TGTGCCAGCAGCTTATTACGGGCGGAAGTGTGGAATGAGCAGTTCTTC	CASSLLRAEVWNEQFF
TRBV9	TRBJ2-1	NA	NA	TGTGCCAGCAGCGTAGTGCAGGGAGAGCAGTTCTTC	CASSVVQGEQFF
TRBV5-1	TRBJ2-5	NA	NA	TGCGCCAGCAGCTTGGCGGGAGAGACCCAGTACTTC	CASSLAGETQYF
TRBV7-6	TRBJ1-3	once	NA	TGTGCCAGCAGCTTAGGTGGACTCACCTCTGGAAACACCATATATTTT	CASSLGGLTSGNTIYF
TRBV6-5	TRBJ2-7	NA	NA	TGTGCCAGCAGTTACTCCCTTAACGAGCAGTACTTC	CASSYSLNEQYF
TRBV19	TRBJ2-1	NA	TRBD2	TGTGCCAGTAGTATACTAGCGGGGCCTCAACTCAATGAGCAGTTCTTC	CASSILAGPQLNEQFF
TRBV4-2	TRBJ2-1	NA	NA	TGTGCCAGCAGCCAAGTGGGGGAGAGGGCTGAGCAGTTCTTC	CASSQVGERAEQFF
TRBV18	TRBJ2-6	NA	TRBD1	TGTGCCAGCTCACCAACACGAATACAGGGGGGAGCTGGGGCCAACGTCCTGACTTTC	CASSPTRIQGGAGANVLTF
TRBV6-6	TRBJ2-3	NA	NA	TGTGCCAGCAACCCCGTGTGGCGGACAGATACGCAGTATTTT	CASNPVWRTDTQYF
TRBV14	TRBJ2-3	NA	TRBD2	TGTGCCAGCAGCCACATGAGCGGGAGGGCAAAAGATACGCAGTATTTT	CASSHMSGRAKDTQYF
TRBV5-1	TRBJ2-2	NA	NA	TGCGCCAGCAGCTGGCAAACCGGGGAGCTGTTTTTT	CASSWQTGELFF
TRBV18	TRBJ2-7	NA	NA	TGTGCCAGCTCGTCCCCAGGGTCCTACGAGCAGTACTTC	CASSSPGSYEQYF
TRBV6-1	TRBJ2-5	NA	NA	TGTGCCAGCAGTGAGGGGCGGGGGCCTTTCCAAGAGACCCAGTACTTC	CASSEGRGPFQETQYF
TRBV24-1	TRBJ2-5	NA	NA	TGTGCCACCAGTGACCCGAGGCCCCAAGAGACCCAGTACTTC	CATSDPRPQETQYF
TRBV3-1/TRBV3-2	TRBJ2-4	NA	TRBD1	TGTGCCAGCAGTTCTGGGACAGGCACCAAAAACATTCAGTACTTC	CASSSGTGTKNIQYF
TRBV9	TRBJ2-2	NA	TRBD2	TGTGCCAGCAGCGTAGGGTCTAGCGGGAACACCGGGGAGCTGTTTTTT	CASSVGSSGNTGELFF
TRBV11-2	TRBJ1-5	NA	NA	TGTGCCAGCAGCTCGGGGGGGCCCCAGCATTTT	CASSSGGPQHF
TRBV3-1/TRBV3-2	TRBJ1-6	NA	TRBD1	TGTGCCAGCAGCCAAATGGGACAGATCTATAATTCACCCCTCCACTTT	CASSQMGQIYNSPLHF
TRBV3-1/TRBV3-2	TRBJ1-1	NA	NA	TGTGCCAGCAGCCATGGGGATCTCGGGGGGCTGAACACTGAAGCTTTCTTT	CASSHGDLGGLNTEAFF
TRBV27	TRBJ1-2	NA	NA	TGTGCCAGCAGTCGGGGGGGGTGGTATGGCTACACCTTC	CASSRGGWYGYTF
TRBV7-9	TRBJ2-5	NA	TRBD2	TGTGCCAGCAGCTCAACCCTAGCGGGAGCTCAAGAGACCCAGTACTTC	CASSSTLAGAQETQYF
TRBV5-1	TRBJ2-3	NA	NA	TGCGCCAGCAGCTTGGAGGTGGGGGGGCCGTCAGATACGCAGTATTTT	CASSLEVGGPSDTQYF
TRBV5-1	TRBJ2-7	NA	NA	TGCGCCAGCAGCCTGAGTAATTCCTACGAGCAGTACTTC	CASSLSNSYEQYF
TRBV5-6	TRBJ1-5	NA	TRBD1	TGTGCCAGCAGCTTGGGCCCCCGGACAGGGGGCGTTCAGCCCCAGCATTTT	CASSLGPRTGGVQPQHF
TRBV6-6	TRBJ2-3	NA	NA	TGTGCCAGCAATTTAGGCGGCCCTAGCACAGATACGCAGTATTTT	CASNLGGPSTDTQYF
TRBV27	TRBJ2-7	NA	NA	TGTGCCAGCAGTTTCGGTTGGGCTGCCGACGAGCAGTACTTC	CASSFGWAADEQYF
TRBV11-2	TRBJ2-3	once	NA	TGTGCCAGCAGCTTGGCAGGGGCGAGGGCAGATACGCAGTATTTT	CASSLAGARADTQYF
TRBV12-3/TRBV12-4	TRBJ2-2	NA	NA	TGTGCCAGCAGACTCGACACCGGGGAGCTGTTTTTT	CASRLDTGELFF
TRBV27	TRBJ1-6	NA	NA	TGTGCCAGCAGCGTGTACACATATAATTCACCCCTCCACTTT	CASSVYTYNSPLHF
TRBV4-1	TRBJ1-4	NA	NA	TGCGCCAGCAGCCAGGATCTCAGTTTAACTAATGAAAAACTGTTTTTT	CASSQDLSLTNEKLFF
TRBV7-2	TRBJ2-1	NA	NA	TGTGCCAGCAGCGCCCAGCAGGGTGTGGATGAGCAGTTCTTC	CASSAQQGVDEQFF
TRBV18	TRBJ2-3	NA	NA	TGTGCCAGCTCGCCCGGACTCGGGTGGGATACGCAGTATTTT	CASSPGLGWDTQYF
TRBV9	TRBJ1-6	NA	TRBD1	TGTGCCAGCAGCGTGGCCGGGACAGGGGCTTCACCCCTCCACTTT	CASSVAGTGASPLHF
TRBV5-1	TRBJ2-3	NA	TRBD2	TGCGCCAGCAGCTTAACTAGCGGGGCTTTCACAGATACGCAGTATTTT	CASSLTSGAFTDTQYF
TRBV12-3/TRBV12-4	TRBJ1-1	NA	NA	TGTGCCAGCAGCCCCGTACCCCCGGAAGCTTTCTTT	CASSPVPPEAFF
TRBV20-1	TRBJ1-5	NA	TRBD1	TGCAGTGCTAGTCTCGACAGGGGGCTTCAGCCCCAGCATTTT	CSASLDRGLQPQHF
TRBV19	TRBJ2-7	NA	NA	TGTGCCAGTAGTACCCAAAGACTCGACTCCTACGAGCAGTACTTC	CASSTQRLDSYEQYF